One and the same sample provided the 6 T cell receptor beta chains below, sequenced in a study of identical twins. TCRdb independently ran MiXCR on the 5' RACE reads; one entry per CDR3 protein. The table records roughly 230,000 distinct CDR3 sequences, about 8.3% of them present only once. These data also formed part of another study, on yellow fever vaccine responses in identical twins.

Sequenced material: CD8+ T cells sorted from blood. The receptors stem from a woman between 18 and 29 years old in good health.

This clonotype has only a few counts. V and J are TRBV27 and TRBJ2-7, with 7 nucleotides matching TRBD1. Germline assignment: CDR1 MNHEY and CDR2 SMNVEV (reference sequence). V gave up 6 bases and J gave up 3 bases; unmatched junction bases: 5. This CDR3 contains 13 residues. The CDR3 is CASSRQGNYEQYF. The CDR3 bases are TGTGCCAGCAGCAGACAGGGTAACTACGAGCAGTACTTC.

This clonotype was counted ten times or more. This chain joins TRBV4-1 and TRBJ2-1, with 12 nucleotides matching TRBD2. Germline V gives CDR1 MGHRA, CDR2 YSYEKL. V shed 3 bases, J shed 10 bases, and the junction held 19 bases outside the gene matches. The CDR3 is 19 residues long. The CDR3, as DNA: TGCGCCAGCAGCCATCACCCAATCGAACTAGCGGGGGGAGAGAAGGAGCAGTTCTTC. Encoded protein: CASSHHPIELAGGEKEQFF.

This rearrangement joins TRBV10-3 to TRBJ2-7; TRBD1 is a possible D gene (5 bases). From germline, CDR1 is ENHRY and CDR2 SYGVKD. The CDR3 is made up of 14 amino acids. The ends were cut back, 0 bases at V and 7 bases at J, with 13 bases in the middle. The CDR3 is CAISESKGAGEQYF. DNA for the CDR3: TGTGCCATCAGTGAGTCGAAAGGGGCAGGGGAGCAGTACTTC.

The chain employs TRBV4-2 and TRBJ1-2; possibly TRBD1 for D (6 bases). This CDR3 region has 15 residues. V was shortened by 0 bases and J by 4 bases, with 12 bases between the two germline ends. Per germline, CDR1 LGHNA and CDR2 YNFKEQ. The CDR3 here is CASSQDGGTLYGYTF. The DNA of the CDR3 is TGTGCCAGCAGCCAAGATGGGGGGACACTCTATGGCTACACCTTC.

The chain employs TRBV12-3 or TRBV12-4 and TRBJ2-2; 8 nucleotides agree with TRBD2. V was clipped by 6 bases and J by 1 base; unmatched bases: 1. This CDR3 spans 14 amino acids. CDR3 residues: CASSGGGNTGELFF. CDR3 sequence (DNA): TGTGCCAGCAGCGGGGGGGGGAACACCGGGGAGCTGTTTTTT.

This clonotype has just a few counts. The gene calls are TRBV10-2 and TRBJ2-1; maybe TRBD1 (6 bases). Trimming cost V 5 bases and J 4 bases, with 12 bases left between them. This CDR3 is 14 amino acids long. Germline values: CDR1 WSHSY, CDR2 SAAADI. Here the CDR3 DNA reads TGCGCCAGCAGTTTCGAGGGGGTGTACAATGAGCAGTTCTTC. Encoded protein: CASSFEGVYNEQFF.